This T cell receptor beta chain emerged from a study of shared clonotypes between healthy human individuals. Whole-study results and caveats: For sorted subsets, rarefaction showed incomplete sequencing despite large depth. All-four-donor shared clonotypes had higher generation probabilities than non-shared clonotypes did.

Evenly divided among several immunoSEQ plates was the genomic DNA of each subset. Replicate PCRs from sorted subsets contained around 190 ng DNA, which is 29,000 or so T cell genomes. Method: immunoSEQ multiplex PCR; TCRdb's copy keeps in-frame clones and lacks some. The data show about 2.2 million clones, with around 93% seen just once and around 1.7% held by the top ten. CD8 cells classed as naive were CD45RO-negative and positively selected for CCR7, excluding terminally differentiated effector memory CD45RA+ cells. Remarks on this clone: Its antigen remains unknown.

With V trimmed by 7 bases and J by 4 bases, 8 bases remained unmatched. The CDR3 loop spans 15 amino acids. CDR1 and CDR2 (germline): SGHTA, FQGNSA. The chain combines TRBV7-2 with TRBJ2-3; 10 bases align to TRBD2. The sample comprised naive CD8+ T cells from PBMCs. This clonotype originated in a man between 18 and 35 years old in good health. Some clones in this sample may be carry-over from other donors' samples. CDR3 DNA sequence: TGTGCCAGCATACCTACTAGCGGGAACGCAGATACGCAGTATTTT. It specifies CASIPTSGNADTQYF.